This entry lists 17 T cell receptor beta chains sequenced from one sample in a study of identical twins. MiXCR was run by TCRdb on the 5' RACE reads, yielding one entry per CDR3 protein. Of a few hundred thousand distinct CDR3 sequences in the sample, 9% to 10% were seen once. A further study also used this sample, focusing on yellow fever vaccine responses in identical twins.

What was sequenced was PBMCs. The source of these receptors is a woman younger than 35 in good health.

This clonotype has a count of ten or more. This chain uses TRBV15 with TRBJ1-6; D is undetermined. From germline, CDR1 is LNHNV and CDR2 YYDKDF (reference sequence). V dropped 0 bases and J dropped 13 bases, with 13 bases sitting between them. The CDR3 is 14 amino acids. CDR3 in DNA: TGTGCCACCAGCAGAGAAAGCCCATCACACCCCCTCCACTTT. Protein: CATSRESPSHPLHF.

This clonotype was found a few times. The rearrangement uses TRBV18 and TRBJ2-1; 7 nucleotides agree with TRBD1. Germline V gene lookup returns CDR1 KGHSH and CDR2 LQKENI. V was clipped by 2 bases and J by 3 bases; unmatched bases: 7. This CDR3 is built from 16 residues. The CDR3 here is CASSPMDRQIYNEQFF. The CDR3 DNA is TGTGCCAGCTCACCAATGGACAGGCAAATCTACAATGAGCAGTTCTTC.

The V and J genes are TRBV28 and TRBJ2-1; D perhaps matches TRBD2 (6 bases). There are 15 residues in the CDR3. V was cut by 2 bases and J by 5 bases, with 13 bases left in between. Germline V gives CDR1 MDHEN, CDR2 SYDVKM. In DNA, the CDR3 is TGTGCCAGCAGTTTACCGGGAGCGTTACACAATGAGCAGTTCTTC. Translated: CASSLPGALHNEQFF.

This clonotype was observed at least ten times. This chain links TRBV7-2 with TRBJ2-7, with 8 bases aligning to TRBD2. The germline V gene has CDR1 SGHTA and CDR2 FQGNSA. The V segment lost 1 base and the J segment 3 bases; nucleotides outside the gene matches: 5. The CDR3 covers 15 residues. The CDR3 DNA is TGTGCCAGCAGCTTAGAGAGCGGGAGCATCTACGAGCAGTACTTC. This codes for CASSLESGSIYEQYF.

There are many counts of this clonotype. This rearrangement joins TRBV20-1 to TRBJ2-3, with 9 bases that match TRBD1. CDR1 and CDR2 from the germline V gene are DFQATT and SNEGSKA (reference sequence). The CDR3 contains 15 residues. With V trimmed by 1 base and J by 6 bases, 8 bases remained unmatched. The CDR3 sequence is CSARAGTGMTDTQYF. The DNA of the CDR3 is TGCAGTGCTAGAGCGGGGACAGGGATGACGGATACGCAGTATTTT.

This chain links TRBV21-1 with TRBJ2-1; the table's D call, TRBD2, was not checked against the DNA. TRBV21-1 is a pseudogene segment. The CDR3 consists of 17 residues. In DNA form, the CDR3 reads TGTGCCAGCAGCAATTTAGGAGGCCCTAGGTTTTACAATGAGCAGTTCTTC. Protein product: CASSNLGGPRFYNEQFF.

The V call is TRBV20-1, the J call TRBJ2-3; maybe TRBD2 (5 bases). CDR3 size: 12 residues. The V end was cut by 5 bases, the J end by 2 bases, with 8 bases between. Looked up from germline, CDR1 is DFQATT and CDR2 is SNEGSKA (reference sequence). CDR3 DNA sequence: TGCAGTGCTTTACGGGACACAGATACGCAGTATTTT. Translation gives CSALRDTDTQYF.

This clonotype was recorded many times. The chain combines TRBV28 with TRBJ2-7; 10 nucleotides align to TRBD1. Looked up from germline, CDR1 is MDHEN and CDR2 is SYDVKM. The CDR3 is made up of 14 amino acids. V lost 2 bases and J lost 6; bases outside the gene matches: 4. The DNA for the CDR3 is TGTGCCAGCAGTTTACCGGGACAGGGGAGCGAGCAGTACTTC. This gives the protein CASSLPGQGSEQYF.

This clonotype occurred a few times. V is TRBV25-1 and J is TRBJ2-5; D uncertain. The germline V gene has CDR1 MGHDK and CDR2 SYGVNS. This CDR3 spans 13 amino acids. Trimming pared 3 bases from V and 1 base from J, leaving 6 bases between. DNA for the CDR3: TGTGCCAGCAGTGACGCTCCCCAAGAGACCCAGTACTTC. This encodes CASSDAPQETQYF. The entire variable domain, with the rest obtained from reference TRBV25-1 and TRBJ2-5, is as follows: EADIYQTPRYLVIGTGKKITLECSQTMGHDKMYWYQQDPGMELHLIHYSYGVNSTEKGDLSSESTVSRIRTEHFPLTLESARPSHTSQYLCASSDAPQETQYFGPGTRLLVL.

This clonotype came up a few times. V is TRBV3-1 and J is TRBJ2-3; a weak D match, TRBD2 (5 bases). The CDR3 extends over 18 amino acids. Germline lookup yields CDR1 LGHDT and CDR2 YNNKEL (reference sequence). Trimming stripped 0 bases from V and 0 bases from J, with 16 bases between. DNA of the CDR3: TGTGCCAGCAGCCAAGATCTTGCGGGTTTTCCTAGCACAGATACGCAGTATTTT. Protein product: CASSQDLAGFPSTDTQYF.

This clonotype was seen only a few times. CDR3 bases: TGCAGTGCTACCCCCCACCGGCTAGCGGGGGCCCCGGGGACCCAGTACTTC. Translation: CSATPHRLAGAPGTQYF. This chain connects TRBV20-1 to TRBJ2-5; the match to TRBD2 covers 10 bases. Germline lookup yields CDR1 DFQATT and CDR2 SNEGSKA (reference sequence). The ends lost 4 bases at V and 7 bases at J; junction bases unmatched: 18. The CDR3 is 17 amino acids.

A few counts support this clonotype. The V call is TRBV18, the J call TRBJ2-1; TRBD2 matches at 12 bases. The CDR3 contains 18 residues. The germline V gene has CDR1 KGHSH and CDR2 LQKENI. V shed 2 bases and J 1 base; nucleotides not matched to a gene: 6. CDR3 nucleotide sequence: TGTGCCAGCTCACCAGGACTAGCGGGGAAAACGTCCTACAATGAGCAGTTCTTC. This gives the protein CASSPGLAGKTSYNEQFF.

This clonotype was observed a few times. This chain links TRBV10-3 with TRBJ1-1, with TRBD1 identical over 8 bases. The V and J ends lost 6 bases and 1 base, in that order; junction bases with no gene match: 7. Germline values: CDR1 ENHRY, CDR2 SYGVKD. The CDR3 loop spans 15 amino acids. The DNA for the CDR3 is TGTGCCATCAGGGTAGACAGGGGAAAGAACACTGAAGCTTTCTTT. This sequence encodes CAIRVDRGKNTEAFF.

The chain employs TRBV3-1 and TRBJ1-1; D might be TRBD1 (5 bases). The CDR3 has 14 amino acids. In germline, CDR1 is LGHDT, CDR2 YNNKEL (reference sequence). V was cut by 3 bases and J by 5 bases, with 13 bases left in between. Here the CDR3 DNA reads TGTGCCAGCAGCCACACCGGGGGGATGACTGAAGCTTTCTTT. It encodes CASSHTGGMTEAFF.

A few counts support this clonotype. The V and J genes are TRBV29-1 and TRBJ2-1, with D possibly being TRBD1 (6 bases). CDR3 size: 17 residues. Per the germline V gene, CDR1 is SQVTM and CDR2 is ANQGSEA. The V end lost 4 bases, the J end lost 0 bases, and 19 bases lay between the germline ends. CDR3 amino acids: CSVVFQTGLSSYNEQFF. In DNA, the CDR3 is TGCAGCGTTGTGTTCCAGACAGGCCTAAGCTCCTACAATGAGCAGTTCTTC.

The chain couples TRBV7-9 to TRBJ2-3, with 10 bases identical to TRBD2. J was trimmed by 0 bases and V by 10 bases; bases with no gene match: 10. The CDR3 is made up of 16 amino acids. CDR1 and CDR2 (germline): SEHNR, FQNEAQ (reference sequence). The CDR3 here is CATGAAGGLSTDTQYF. The CDR3 DNA sequence: TGTGCCACGGGAGCAGCGGGGGGGCTAAGCACAGATACGCAGTATTTT. Full variable domain (rest looked up from reference TRBV7-9 and TRBJ2-3): DTGVSQNPRHKITKRGQNVTFRCDPISEHNRLYWYRQTLGQGPEFLTYFQNEAQLEKSRLLSDRFSAERPKGSFSTLEIQRTEQGDSAMYLCATGAAGGLSTDTQYFGPGTRLTVL.

The chain carries TRBV6-1 and TRBJ2-4, with D perhaps being TRBD1 or TRBD2 (5 bases each). CDR3 size: 16 residues. V was cut by 1 base and J by 2 bases, with 12 bases left in between. Germline CDR1 is MNHNS and CDR2 is SASEGT. The CDR3 nucleotides are TGTGCCAGCAGTGAAGGTGGGGACGGGACCAAAAACATTCAGTACTTC. This sequence encodes CASSEGGDGTKNIQYF.